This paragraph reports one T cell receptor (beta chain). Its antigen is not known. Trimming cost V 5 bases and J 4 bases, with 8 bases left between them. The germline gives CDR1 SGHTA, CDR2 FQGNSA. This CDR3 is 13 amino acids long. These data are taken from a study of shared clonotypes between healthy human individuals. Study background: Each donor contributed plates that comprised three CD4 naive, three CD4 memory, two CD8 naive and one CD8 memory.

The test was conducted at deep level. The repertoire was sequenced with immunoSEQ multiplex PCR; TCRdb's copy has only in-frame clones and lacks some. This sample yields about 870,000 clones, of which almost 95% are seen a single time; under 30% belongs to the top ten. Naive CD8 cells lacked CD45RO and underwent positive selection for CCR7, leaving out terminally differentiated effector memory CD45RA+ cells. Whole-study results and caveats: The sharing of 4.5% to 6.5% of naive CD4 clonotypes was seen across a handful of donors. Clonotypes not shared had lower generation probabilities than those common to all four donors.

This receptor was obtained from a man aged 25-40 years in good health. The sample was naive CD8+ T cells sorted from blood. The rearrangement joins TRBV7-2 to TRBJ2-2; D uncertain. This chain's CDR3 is CASSPGLTGELFF. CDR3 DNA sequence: TGTGCCAGCAGCCCCGGCCTCACCGGGGAGCTGTTTTTT.